The entry that follows covers one T cell receptor beta chain sequence. The sample comes from a study of shared clonotypes between healthy human individuals. Turning to the study itself: Researchers assigned three CD4 naive, three CD4 memory, two CD8 naive and one CD8 memory plate to each donor.

Healthy adults negative for HIV, lacking recent acute infections or vaccinations, served as donors. A CD45RA-negative memory subset and a CD45RA+ naive subset were separated from the CD4+ cells. Germline V gene sequence: CDR1 LGHNA, CDR2 YSLEER. This CDR3 contains 15 residues. V was shortened by 6 bases and J by 8 bases, with 20 bases between the two germline ends. Sequencing used immunoSEQ multiplex PCR; TCRdb keeps in-frame clones, though not all of them. The top ten hold under 0.15% of the sample, which has millions of clones, 85% to 95% seen once. The receptor comes from a man aged 18 to 29 in good health. The rearrangement links TRBV4-3 to TRBJ2-1; no definite D call. The sequencing input was naive CD4+ T cells sorted from blood. Subset defined: CD45RA+ positively selected. The CDR3 sequence: CASSRNGVTGHEQFF. The CDR3 bases are TGCGCCAGCAGTCGTAACGGAGTTACCGGACATGAGCAGTTCTTC.